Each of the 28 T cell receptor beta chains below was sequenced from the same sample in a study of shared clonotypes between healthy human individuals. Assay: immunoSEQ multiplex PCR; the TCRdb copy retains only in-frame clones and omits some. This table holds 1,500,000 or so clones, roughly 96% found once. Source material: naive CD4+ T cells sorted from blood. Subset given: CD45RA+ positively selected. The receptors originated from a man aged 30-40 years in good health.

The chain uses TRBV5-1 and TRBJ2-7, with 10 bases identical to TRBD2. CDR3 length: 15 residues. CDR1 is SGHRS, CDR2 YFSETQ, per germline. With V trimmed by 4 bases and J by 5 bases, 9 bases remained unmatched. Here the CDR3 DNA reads TGCGCCAGCAGCCGCGGAGCGGGAGGGCCCAACGAGCAGTACTTC. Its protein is CASSRGAGGPNEQYF.

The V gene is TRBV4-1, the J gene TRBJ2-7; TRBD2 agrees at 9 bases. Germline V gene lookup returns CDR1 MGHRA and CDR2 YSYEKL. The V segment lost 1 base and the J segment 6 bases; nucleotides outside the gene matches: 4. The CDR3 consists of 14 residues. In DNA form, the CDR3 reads TGCGCCAGCAGCCAAGTAGGGACTAGCCCCGAGCAGTACTTC. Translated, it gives CASSQVGTSPEQYF.

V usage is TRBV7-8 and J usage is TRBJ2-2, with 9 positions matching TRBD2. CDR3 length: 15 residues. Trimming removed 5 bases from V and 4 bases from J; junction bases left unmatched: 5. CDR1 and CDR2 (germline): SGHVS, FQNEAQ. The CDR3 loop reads CASSPSGIGTGELFF. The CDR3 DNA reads TGTGCCAGCAGCCCTAGCGGGATTGGCACCGGGGAGCTGTTTTTT.

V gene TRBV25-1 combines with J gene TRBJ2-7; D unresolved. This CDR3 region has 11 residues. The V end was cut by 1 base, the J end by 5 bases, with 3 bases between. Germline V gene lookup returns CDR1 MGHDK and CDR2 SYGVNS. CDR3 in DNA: TGTGCCAGCAGTGAATTCAACGAGCAGTACTTC. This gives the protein CASSEFNEQYF.

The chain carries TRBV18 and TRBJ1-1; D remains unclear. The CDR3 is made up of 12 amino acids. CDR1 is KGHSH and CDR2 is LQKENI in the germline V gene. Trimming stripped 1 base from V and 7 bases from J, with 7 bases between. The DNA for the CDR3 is TGTGCCAGCTCACCACGTAGGGATGAAGCTTTCTTT. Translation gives CASSPRRDEAFF.

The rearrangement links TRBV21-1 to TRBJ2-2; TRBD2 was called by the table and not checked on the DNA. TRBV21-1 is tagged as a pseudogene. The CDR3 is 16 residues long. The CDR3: CASSNSGRGNTGELFF. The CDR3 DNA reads TGTGCCAGCAGCAATTCCGGTCGAGGAAACACCGGGGAGCTGTTTTTT.

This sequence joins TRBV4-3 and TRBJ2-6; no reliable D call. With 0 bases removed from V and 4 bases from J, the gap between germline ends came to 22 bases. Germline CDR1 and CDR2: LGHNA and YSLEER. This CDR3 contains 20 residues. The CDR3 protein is CASSQDLTSRSGSGANVLTF. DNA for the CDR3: TGCGCCAGCAGCCAAGATCTTACGAGCCGGTCTGGGTCCGGGGCCAACGTCCTGACTTTC.

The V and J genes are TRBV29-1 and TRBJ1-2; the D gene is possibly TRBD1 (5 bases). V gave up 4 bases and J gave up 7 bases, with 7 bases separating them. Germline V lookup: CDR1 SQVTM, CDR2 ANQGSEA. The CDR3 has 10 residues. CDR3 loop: CSVGQRGYTF. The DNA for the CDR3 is TGCAGCGTTGGACAGCGTGGCTACACCTTC.

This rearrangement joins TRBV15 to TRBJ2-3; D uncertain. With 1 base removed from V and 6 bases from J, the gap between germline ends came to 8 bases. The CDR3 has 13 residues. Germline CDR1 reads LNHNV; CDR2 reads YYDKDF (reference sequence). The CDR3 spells CATSRVKPDTQYF. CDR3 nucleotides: TGTGCCACCAGCAGAGTGAAGCCCGATACGCAGTATTTT.

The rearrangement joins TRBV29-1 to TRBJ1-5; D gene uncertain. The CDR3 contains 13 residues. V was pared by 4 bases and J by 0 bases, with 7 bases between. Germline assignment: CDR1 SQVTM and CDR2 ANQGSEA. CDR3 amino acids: CSVGDYSNQPQHF. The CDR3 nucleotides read TGCAGCGTTGGAGATTATAGCAATCAGCCCCAGCATTTT.

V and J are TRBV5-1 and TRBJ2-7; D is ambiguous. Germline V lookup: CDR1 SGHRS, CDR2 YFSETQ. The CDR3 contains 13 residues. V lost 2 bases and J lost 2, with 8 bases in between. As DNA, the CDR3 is TGCGCCAGCAGCTTCGAGGTAACCTACGAGCAGTACTTC. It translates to CASSFEVTYEQYF.

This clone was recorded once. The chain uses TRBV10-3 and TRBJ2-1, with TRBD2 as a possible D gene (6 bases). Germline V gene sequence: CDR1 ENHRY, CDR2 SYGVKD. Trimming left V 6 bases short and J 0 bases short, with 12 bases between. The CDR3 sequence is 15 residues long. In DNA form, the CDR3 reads TGTGCCATCAGCACCCTAGCGAACTCCTACAATGAGCAGTTCTTC. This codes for CAISTLANSYNEQFF.

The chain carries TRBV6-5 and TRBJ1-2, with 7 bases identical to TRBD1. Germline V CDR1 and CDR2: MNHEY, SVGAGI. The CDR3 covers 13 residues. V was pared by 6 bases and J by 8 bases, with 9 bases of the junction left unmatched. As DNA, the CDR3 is TGTGCCAGCAGAGTTACAACAGGGGACGGCTACACCTTC. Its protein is CASRVTTGDGYTF.

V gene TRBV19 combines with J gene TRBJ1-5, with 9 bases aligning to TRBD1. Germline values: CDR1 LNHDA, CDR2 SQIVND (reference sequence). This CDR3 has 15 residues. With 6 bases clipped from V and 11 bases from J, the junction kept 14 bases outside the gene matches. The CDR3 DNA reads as TGTGCCAGTAGCAATCCGGGACAGGGAGTTTCGTCCCAGCATTTT. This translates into CASSNPGQGVSSQHF. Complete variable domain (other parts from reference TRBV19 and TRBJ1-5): DGGITQSPKYLFRKEGQNVTLSCEQNLNHDAMYWYRQDPGQGLRLIYYSQIVNDFQKGDIAEGYSVSREKKESFPLTVTSAQKNPTAFYLCASSNPGQGVSSQHFGDGTRLSIL.

This CDR3 is CASRLTGTGNYGYTF. CDR3 nucleotide sequence: TGTGCCAGTAGGCTTACCGGGACAGGGAACTATGGCTACACCTTC. V gene TRBV19 combines with J gene TRBJ1-2; TRBD1 agrees at 9 bases. The CDR3 covers 15 residues. Per germline, CDR1 LNHDA and CDR2 SQIVND (reference sequence). The junction had 7 bases not matched to a gene; V was cut back by 6 bases and J by 2 bases.

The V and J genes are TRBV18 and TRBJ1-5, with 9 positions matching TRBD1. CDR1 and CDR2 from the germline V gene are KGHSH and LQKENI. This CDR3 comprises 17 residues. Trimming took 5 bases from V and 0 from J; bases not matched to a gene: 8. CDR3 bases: TGTGCCAGCTCATTCCTGGACAGGGGCCTTAGCAATCAGCCCCAGCATTTT. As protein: CASSFLDRGLSNQPQHF.

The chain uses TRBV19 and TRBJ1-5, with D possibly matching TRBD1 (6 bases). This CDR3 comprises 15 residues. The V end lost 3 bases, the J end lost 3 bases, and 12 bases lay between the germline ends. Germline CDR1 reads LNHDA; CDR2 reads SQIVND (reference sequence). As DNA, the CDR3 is TGTGCCAGTAGTATTGTAACAGGGCCCAATCAGCCCCAGCATTTT. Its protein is CASSIVTGPNQPQHF.

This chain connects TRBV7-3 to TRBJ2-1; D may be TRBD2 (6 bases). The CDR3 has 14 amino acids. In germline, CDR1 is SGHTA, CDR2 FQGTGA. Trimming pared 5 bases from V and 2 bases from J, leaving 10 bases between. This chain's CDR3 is CASSPGDAYNEQFF. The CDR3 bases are TGTGCCAGCAGCCCGGGAGACGCCTACAATGAGCAGTTCTTC.

CDR3 DNA sequence: TGTGCCTGGAGTACAACCGTGGATCAGCCCCAGCATTTT. The encoded protein is CAWSTTVDQPQHF. The chain is built from TRBV30 and TRBJ1-5; D call uncertain. This CDR3 comprises 13 residues. With 2 bases removed from V and 5 bases from J, the gap between germline ends came to 10 bases. Germline values: CDR1 GTSNPN, CDR2 SVGIG (reference sequence). Based on the CDR3 plus reference TRBV30 and TRBJ1-5, the full variable domain is SQTIHQWPATLVQPVGSPLSLECTVEGTSNPNLYWYRQAAGRGLQLLFYSVGIGQISSEVPQNLSASRPQDRQFILSSKKLLLSDSGFYLCAWSTTVDQPQHFGDGTRLSIL.

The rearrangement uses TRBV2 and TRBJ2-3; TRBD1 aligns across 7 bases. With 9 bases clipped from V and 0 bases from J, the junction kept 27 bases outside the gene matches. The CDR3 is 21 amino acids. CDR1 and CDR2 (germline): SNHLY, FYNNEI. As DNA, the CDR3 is TGTGCCAGGCCGATCGCATTCTACAGGGGAAGGGAATATACTAGCACAGATACGCAGTATTTT. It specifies CARPIAFYRGREYTSTDTQYF.

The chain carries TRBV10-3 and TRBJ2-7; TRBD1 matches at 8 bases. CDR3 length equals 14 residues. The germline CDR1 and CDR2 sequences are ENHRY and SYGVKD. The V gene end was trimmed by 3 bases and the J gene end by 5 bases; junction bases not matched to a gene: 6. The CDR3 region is CAISDQGAGNEQYF. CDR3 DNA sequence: TGTGCCATCAGTGATCAGGGGGCTGGAAACGAGCAGTACTTC.

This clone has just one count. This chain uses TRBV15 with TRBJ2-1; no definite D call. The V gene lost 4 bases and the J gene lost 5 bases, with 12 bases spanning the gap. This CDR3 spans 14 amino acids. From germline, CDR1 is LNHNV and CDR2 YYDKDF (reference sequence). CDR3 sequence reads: CATSITLVDNEQFF. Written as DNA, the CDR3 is TGTGCCACCAGCATTACCCTGGTCGACAATGAGCAGTTCTTC. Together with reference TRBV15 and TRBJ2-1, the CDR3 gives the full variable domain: DAMVIQNPRYQVTQFGKPVTLSCSQTLNHNVMYWYQQKSSQAPKLLFHYYDKDFNNEADTPDNFQSRRPNTSFCFLDIRSPGLGDTAMYLCATSITLVDNEQFFGPGTRLTVL.

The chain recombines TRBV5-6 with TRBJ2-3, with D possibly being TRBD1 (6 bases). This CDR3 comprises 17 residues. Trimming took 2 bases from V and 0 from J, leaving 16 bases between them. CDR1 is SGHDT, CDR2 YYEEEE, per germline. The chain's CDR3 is CASSLGGLGRSTDTQYF. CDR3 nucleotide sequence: TGTGCCAGCAGCTTAGGGGGTCTAGGCAGAAGCACAGATACGCAGTATTTT.

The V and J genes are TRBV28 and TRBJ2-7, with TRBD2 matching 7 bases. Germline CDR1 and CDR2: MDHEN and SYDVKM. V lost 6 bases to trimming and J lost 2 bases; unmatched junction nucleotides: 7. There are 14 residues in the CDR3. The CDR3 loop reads CASSTSAGTYEQYF. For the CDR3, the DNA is TGTGCCAGCAGCACTAGCGCGGGCACCTACGAGCAGTACTTC.

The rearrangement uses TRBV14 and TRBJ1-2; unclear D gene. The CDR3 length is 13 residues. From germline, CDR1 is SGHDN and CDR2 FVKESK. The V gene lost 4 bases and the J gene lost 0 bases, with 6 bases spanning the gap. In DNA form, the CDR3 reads TGTGCCAGCAGCCCACAAGCTAACTATGGCTACACCTTC. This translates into CASSPQANYGYTF.

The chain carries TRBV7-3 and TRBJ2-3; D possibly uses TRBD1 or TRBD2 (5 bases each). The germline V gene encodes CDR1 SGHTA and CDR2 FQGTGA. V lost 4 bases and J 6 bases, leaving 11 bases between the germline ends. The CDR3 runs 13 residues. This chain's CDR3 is CASSWDPMDTQYF. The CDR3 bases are TGTGCCAGCAGCTGGGACCCCATGGATACGCAGTATTTT.

DNA for the CDR3: TGTGCCAGCAGCTTCCTCCGAGGTAGCGGGAGGCATGGAGATACGCAGTATTTT. This sequence encodes CASSFLRGSGRHGDTQYF. This chain links TRBV5-4 with TRBJ2-3, with 10 bases aligning to TRBD2. V dropped 2 bases and J dropped 5; count of bases not matched to a gene: 14. This CDR3 has 18 residues. Germline assignment: CDR1 SGHNT and CDR2 YYREEE (reference sequence).

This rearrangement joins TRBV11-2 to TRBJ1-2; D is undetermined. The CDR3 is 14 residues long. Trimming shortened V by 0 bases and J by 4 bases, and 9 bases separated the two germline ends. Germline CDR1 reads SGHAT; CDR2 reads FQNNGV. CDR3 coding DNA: TGTGCCAGCAGCTTAGATGCCGTAATCTATGGCTACACCTTC. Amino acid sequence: CASSLDAVIYGYTF.